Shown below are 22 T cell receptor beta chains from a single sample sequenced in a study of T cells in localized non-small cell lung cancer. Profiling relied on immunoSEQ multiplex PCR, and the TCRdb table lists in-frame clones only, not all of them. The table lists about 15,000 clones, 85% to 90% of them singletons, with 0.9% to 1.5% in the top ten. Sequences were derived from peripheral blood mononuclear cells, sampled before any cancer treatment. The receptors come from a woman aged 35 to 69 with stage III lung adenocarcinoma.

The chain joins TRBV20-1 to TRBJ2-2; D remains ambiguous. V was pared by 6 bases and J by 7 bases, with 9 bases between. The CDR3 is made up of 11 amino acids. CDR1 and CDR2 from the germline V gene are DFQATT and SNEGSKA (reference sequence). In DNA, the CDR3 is TGCAGTGCCCAAGACCGCGGGGAGCTGTTTTTT. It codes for CSAQDRGELFF.

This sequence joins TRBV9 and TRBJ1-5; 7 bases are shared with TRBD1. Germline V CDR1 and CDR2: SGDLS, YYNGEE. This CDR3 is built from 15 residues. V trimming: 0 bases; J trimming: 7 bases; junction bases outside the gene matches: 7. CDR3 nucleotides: TGTGCCAGCAGCGTAGGAGGGGGCGGGGGCCAGCCCCAGCATTTT. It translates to CASSVGGGGGQPQHF.

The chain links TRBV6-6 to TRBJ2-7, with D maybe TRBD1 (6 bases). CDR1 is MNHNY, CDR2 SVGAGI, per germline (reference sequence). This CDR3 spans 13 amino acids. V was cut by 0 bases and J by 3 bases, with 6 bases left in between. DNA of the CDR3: TGTGCCAGCAGTTACTCGACAGGCTACGAGCAGTACTTC. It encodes CASSYSTGYEQYF.

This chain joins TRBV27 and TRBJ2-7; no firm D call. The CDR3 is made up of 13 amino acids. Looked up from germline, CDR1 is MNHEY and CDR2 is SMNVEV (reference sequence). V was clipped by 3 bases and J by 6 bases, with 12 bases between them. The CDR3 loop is CASSLGLLGEQYF. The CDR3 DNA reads TGTGCCAGCAGTTTGGGCCTCCTAGGCGAGCAGTACTTC.

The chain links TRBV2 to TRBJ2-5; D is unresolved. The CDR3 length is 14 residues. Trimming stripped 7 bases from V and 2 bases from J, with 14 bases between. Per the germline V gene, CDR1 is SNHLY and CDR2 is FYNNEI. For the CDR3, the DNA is TGTGCCAGCATCCGGGCTGAGGCGCAAGAGACCCAGTACTTC. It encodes CASIRAEAQETQYF.

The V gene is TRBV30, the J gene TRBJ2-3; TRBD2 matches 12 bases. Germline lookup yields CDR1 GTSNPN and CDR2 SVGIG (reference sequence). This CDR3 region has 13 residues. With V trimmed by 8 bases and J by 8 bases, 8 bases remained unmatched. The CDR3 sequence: CAHRTSGMATQYF. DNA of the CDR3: TGTGCCCACCGGACTAGCGGGATGGCTACGCAGTATTTT.

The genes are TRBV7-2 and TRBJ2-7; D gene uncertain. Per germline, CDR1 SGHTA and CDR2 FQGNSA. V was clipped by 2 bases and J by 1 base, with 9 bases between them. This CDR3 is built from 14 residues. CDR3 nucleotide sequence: TGTGCCAGCAGCTTAATGACGGGTTCCTACGAGCAGTACTTC. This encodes CASSLMTGSYEQYF.

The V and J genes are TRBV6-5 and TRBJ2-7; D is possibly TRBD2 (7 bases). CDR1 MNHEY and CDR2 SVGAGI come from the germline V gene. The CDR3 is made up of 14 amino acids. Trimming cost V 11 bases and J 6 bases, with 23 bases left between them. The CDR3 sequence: CACKIGLGGLEQYF. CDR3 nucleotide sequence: TGTGCCTGCAAGATAGGACTAGGGGGACTCGAGCAGTACTTC.

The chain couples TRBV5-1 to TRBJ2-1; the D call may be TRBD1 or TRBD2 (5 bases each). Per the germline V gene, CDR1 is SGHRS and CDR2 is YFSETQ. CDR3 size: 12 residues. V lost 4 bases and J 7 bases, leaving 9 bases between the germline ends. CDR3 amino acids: CASSRDQNEQFF. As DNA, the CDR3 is TGCGCCAGCAGCCGGGACCAAAATGAGCAGTTCTTC. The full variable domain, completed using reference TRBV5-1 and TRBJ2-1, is KAGVTQTPRYLIKTRGQQVTLSCSPISGHRSVSWYQQTPGQGLQFLFEYFSETQRNKGNFPGRFSGRQFSNSRSEMNVSTLELGDSALYLCASSRDQNEQFFGPGTRLTVL.

The CDR3 sequence: CASTGHLNTGELFF. The CDR3 DNA follows: TGTGCCAGCACGGGTCATCTGAACACCGGGGAGCTGTTTTTT. The chain couples TRBV11-2 to TRBJ2-2; D gene ambiguous. From germline, CDR1 is SGHAT and CDR2 FQNNGV. The germline V and J ends were trimmed by 7 bases and 1 base, with 10 bases remaining between them. This CDR3 comprises 14 residues.

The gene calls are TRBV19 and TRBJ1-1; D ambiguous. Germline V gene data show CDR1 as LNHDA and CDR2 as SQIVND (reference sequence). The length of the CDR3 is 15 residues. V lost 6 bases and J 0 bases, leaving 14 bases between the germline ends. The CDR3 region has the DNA TGTGCCAGTAGCCTCGTGGGCAGTTTGAACACTGAAGCTTTCTTT. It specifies CASSLVGSLNTEAFF.

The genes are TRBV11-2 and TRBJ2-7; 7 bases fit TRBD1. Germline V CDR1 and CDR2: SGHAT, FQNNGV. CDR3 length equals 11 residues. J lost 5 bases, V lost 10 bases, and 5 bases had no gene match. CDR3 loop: CATTTGNEQYF. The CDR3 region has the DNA TGTGCCACTACGACAGGGAACGAGCAGTACTTC.

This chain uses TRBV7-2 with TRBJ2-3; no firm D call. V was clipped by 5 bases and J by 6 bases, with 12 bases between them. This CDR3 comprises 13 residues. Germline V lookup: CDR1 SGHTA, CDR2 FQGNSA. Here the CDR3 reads CASSPRFLDTQYF. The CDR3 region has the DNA TGTGCCAGCAGCCCGCGGTTTCTGGATACGCAGTATTTT.

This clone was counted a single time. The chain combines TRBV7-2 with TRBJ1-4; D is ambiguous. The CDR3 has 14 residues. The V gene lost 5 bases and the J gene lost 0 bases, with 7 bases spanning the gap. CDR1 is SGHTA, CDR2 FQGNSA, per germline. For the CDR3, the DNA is TGTGCCAGCAGCCCGGAAGCAACTAATGAAAAACTGTTTTTT. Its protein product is CASSPEATNEKLFF.

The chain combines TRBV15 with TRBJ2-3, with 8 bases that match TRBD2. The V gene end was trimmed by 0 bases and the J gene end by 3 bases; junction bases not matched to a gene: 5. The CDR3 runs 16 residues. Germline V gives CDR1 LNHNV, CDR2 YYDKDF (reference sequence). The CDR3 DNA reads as TGTGCCACCAGCAGAGATGCGGGGGGCTGGACAGATACGCAGTATTTT. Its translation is CATSRDAGGWTDTQYF.

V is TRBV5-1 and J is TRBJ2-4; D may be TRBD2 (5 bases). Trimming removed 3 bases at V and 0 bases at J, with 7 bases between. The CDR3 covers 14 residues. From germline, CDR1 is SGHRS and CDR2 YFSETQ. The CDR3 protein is CASSSEVAKNIQYF. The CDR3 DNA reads TGCGCCAGCAGCTCGGAGGTAGCCAAAAACATTCAGTACTTC.

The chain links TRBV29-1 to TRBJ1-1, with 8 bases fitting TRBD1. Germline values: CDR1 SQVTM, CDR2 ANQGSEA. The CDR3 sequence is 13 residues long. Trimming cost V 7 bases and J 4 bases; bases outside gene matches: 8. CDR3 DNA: TGCAGCGCCAAAGGACAGGGAATCACTGAAGCTTTCTTT. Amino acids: CSAKGQGITEAFF.

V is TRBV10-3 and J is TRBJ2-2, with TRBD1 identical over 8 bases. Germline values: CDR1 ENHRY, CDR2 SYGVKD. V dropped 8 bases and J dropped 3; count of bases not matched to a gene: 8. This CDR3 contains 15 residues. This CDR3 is CAIRKTGADTGELFF. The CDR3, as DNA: TGTGCCATCCGGAAGACAGGGGCGGACACCGGGGAGCTGTTTTTT.

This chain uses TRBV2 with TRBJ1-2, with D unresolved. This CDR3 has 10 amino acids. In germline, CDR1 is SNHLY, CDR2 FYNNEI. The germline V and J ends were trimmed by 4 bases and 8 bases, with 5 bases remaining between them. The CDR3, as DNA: TGTGCCAGCAGTGCTAAAGGCTACACCTTC. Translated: CASSAKGYTF.

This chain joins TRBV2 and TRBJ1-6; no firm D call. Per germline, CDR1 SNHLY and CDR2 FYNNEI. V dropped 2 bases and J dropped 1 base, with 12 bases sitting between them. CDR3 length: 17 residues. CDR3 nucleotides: TGTGCCAGCAGTGAATCCCCTATGGGGTCCTATAATTCACCCCTCCACTTT. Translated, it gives CASSESPMGSYNSPLHF.

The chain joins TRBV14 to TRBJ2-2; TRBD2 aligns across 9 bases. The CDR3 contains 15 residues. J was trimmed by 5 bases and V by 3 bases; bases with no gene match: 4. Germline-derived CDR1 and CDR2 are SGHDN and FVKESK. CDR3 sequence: CASSQAGGPTGELFF. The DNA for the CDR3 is TGTGCCAGCAGCCAGGCGGGAGGGCCAACCGGGGAGCTGTTTTTT.

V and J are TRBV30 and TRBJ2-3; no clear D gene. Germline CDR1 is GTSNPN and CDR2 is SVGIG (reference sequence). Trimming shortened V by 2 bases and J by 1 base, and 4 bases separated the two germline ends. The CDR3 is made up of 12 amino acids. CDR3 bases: TGTGCCTGGAGTACGGGCACAGATACGCAGTATTTT. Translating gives CAWSTGTDTQYF.